This TCR beta chain is from a study of T cells in Graves' hyperthyroidism and ophthalmopathy. Turning to the study itself: Peripheral blood was drawn at first diagnosis, prior to all treatment.

This CDR3 comprises 13 residues. The germline V gene has CDR1 SGHTA and CDR2 FQGTGA. The germline V and J ends were trimmed by 6 bases and 8 bases, with 14 bases remaining between them. Each diagnosis was grounded in clinical symptoms, serum thyroxine and TRAb, thyroid ultrasound, and orbital computed tomography. PBMCs were derived from roughly 9.6 ml fresh peripheral blood. Researchers amplified the TCR beta CDR3 regions from RNA transcripts. The primer set for the first-round RT-PCR of the TCR CDR3 was HTBI. TCRdb ran MiXCR on the multiplex PCR reads and lists one entry per CDR3 protein. The sample consists of 35,000 or so distinct CDR3 sequences, around 50% of them appearing once.

The sequenced sample consisted of blood. The chain carries TRBV7-3 and TRBJ1-3, with D possibly being TRBD1 (6 bases). This TCR derives from a man in his forties or fifties with Graves' ophthalmopathy. The DNA of the CDR3 is TGTGCCAGCAGTGAATATAAGGGGGACACCATATATTTT. Protein product: CASSEYKGDTIYF.